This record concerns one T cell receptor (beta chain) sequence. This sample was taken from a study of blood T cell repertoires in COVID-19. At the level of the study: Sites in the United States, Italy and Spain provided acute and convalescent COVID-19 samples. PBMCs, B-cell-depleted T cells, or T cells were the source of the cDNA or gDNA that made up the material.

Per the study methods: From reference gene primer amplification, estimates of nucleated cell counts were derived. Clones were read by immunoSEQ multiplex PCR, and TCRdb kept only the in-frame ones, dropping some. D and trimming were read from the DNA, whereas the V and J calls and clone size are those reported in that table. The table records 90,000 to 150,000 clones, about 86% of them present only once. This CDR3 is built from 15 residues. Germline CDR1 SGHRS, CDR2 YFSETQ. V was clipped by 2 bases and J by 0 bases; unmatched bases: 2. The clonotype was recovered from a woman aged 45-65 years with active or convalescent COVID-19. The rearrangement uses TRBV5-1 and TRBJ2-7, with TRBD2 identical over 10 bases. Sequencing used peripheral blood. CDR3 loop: CASSLVAGGSYEQYF. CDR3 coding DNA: TGCGCCAGCAGCTTAGTAGCGGGAGGCTCCTACGAGCAGTACTTC.